This T cell receptor (beta chain) was sequenced in a study of PD-L1 blockade in urothelial cancer. Study-wide background: Blood was analyzed 3 weeks (second dose) and 6 weeks after treatment start.

Sequencing used immunoSEQ multiplex PCR; TCRdb keeps in-frame clones, though not all of them. There are 55,000 to 70,000 clones in the sample; 70% to 90% occur only once, and 2.5% to 3% lies in the top ten. Germline values: CDR1 GTSNPN, CDR2 SVGIG (reference sequence). V dropped 4 bases and J dropped 7; count of bases not matched to a gene: 4. The CDR3 is 11 amino acids. The sequence derives from a man aged 50-60 years with urothelial cancer. This chain uses TRBV30 with TRBJ2-7, with 7 bases aligning to TRBD1. The material sequenced was PBMCs, taken around atezolizumab (anti-PD-L1) treatment. Written as DNA, the CDR3 is TGTGCCTGGACTCGACAGGGTGAGCAGTACTTC. Its translation is CAWTRQGEQYF.